This TCR beta chain originates from a study of CD8+ T cells in alopecia areata. As for the study in general: Tofacitinib administration to treated patients was oral, at 5 to 10 mg twice daily. Scoring of treated patients' severity used the percentage of affected scalp area.

Noted treatment: oral pan-JAK inhibitor, 5-10 mg twice daily. cDNA serving as the sequencing template came from extracted, reverse transcribed RNA. Generated by immunoSEQ multiplex PCR, the TCRdb table keeps only in-frame clones and is missing some. The data hold 95,000 to 120,000 clones, with 56% observed a single time. General study points: Tofacitinib did not eliminate many expanded lesional clones from scalp or blood. Any link of baseline CD8+ expansion to response, resting on one nonresponder, remains uncertain.

This clone appeared a few times. What it binds is not known. The sequence was collected from a human donor with alopecia areata. The material was CD4+ T cells sorted from blood, obtained at week 24, from a patient treated with tofacitinib.

The CDR3 is CSVVSRADGYTF. The CDR3 region has the DNA TGCAGCGTTGTTTCTAGGGCGGATGGCTACACCTTC. V is TRBV29-1 and J is TRBJ1-2; D gene uncertain. V lost 4 bases to trimming and J lost 6 bases, with 12 bases between them. This CDR3 contains 12 residues. Germline V gene lookup returns CDR1 SQVTM and CDR2 ANQGSEA.